A selection of T cell receptor beta chains follows, all from one sample in a study of T cell responses to AZD1222 COVID-19 vaccine. The table came from immunoSEQ multiplex PCR; TCRdb's copy has only in-frame clones and leaves some out. Here the sample spans approximately 130,000 clones, over 90% being singletons. The sample here was peripheral blood, taken on day 0 of AZD1222 vaccination. These receptors all come from an adult in good health. Each CDR3 is given with its conserved first and last residue. The D gene is left open where the match is weak. Part of the rows lack a size; the others show once, few, many or a class for expanded clones.

J	D	size	length	V	DNA	CDR3
TRBJ1-5	TRBD1	.	13	TRBV7-2	TGTGCCAGCAGCTCACAGGGGGATCAGCCCCAGCATTTT	CASSSQGDQPQHF
TRBJ2-7	TRBD2	.	16	TRBV6-6	TGTGCCAGCAGTAGGGATAGCGGGGGACCCACCTACGAGCAGTACTTC	CASSRDSGGPTYEQYF
TRBJ1-1	.	.	16	TRBV18	TGTGCCAGCTCACCACCGGGATCGGTAAGCAACACTGAAGCTTTCTTT	CASSPPGSVSNTEAFF
TRBJ2-7	TRBD2	once	16	TRBV6-4	TGTGCCAGCAGTGCTTCCCCCGGGACTAGCTCCTACGAGCAGTACTTC	CASSASPGTSSYEQYF
TRBJ2-2	TRBD1	.	16	TRBV27	TGTGCCAGCAGTTTGTTTCGAGGGGACAGGGGAGAGGAGCTGTTTTTT	CASSLFRGDRGEELFF
TRBJ1-6	.	.	13	TRBV5-6	TGTGCCAGCAGCTTTGACTTCAATTCACCCCTCCACTTT	CASSFDFNSPLHF
TRBJ1-1	.	.	15	TRBV6-6	TGTGCCAGCAGTTACGCTGGGGCAGGGAACCCTGAAGCTTTCTTT	CASSYAGAGNPEAFF
TRBJ1-1	.	once	13	TRBV6-5	TGTGCCAGCAGTTACCTAATGAACACTGAAGCTTTCTTT	CASSYLMNTEAFF
TRBJ1-2	TRBD1	once	12	TRBV6-6	TGTGCCAGCAGAGGACAGGGTGATGGCTACACCTTC	CASRGQGDGYTF
TRBJ1-6	.	.	15	TRBV6-5	TGTGCCAGCAGTTACGGTTACGCCGGGCATTCACCCCTCCACTTT	CASSYGYAGHSPLHF
TRBJ2-1	TRBD2	few	17	TRBV29-1	TGCAGCGTTGAATTTTTGGGACTAGCGGGATTCTACAATGAGCAGTTCTTC	CSVEFLGLAGFYNEQFF
TRBJ1-1	.	.	14	TRBV19	TGTGCCAGTAGTATAGACGAGCAGACGAGGGAAGCTTTCTTT	CASSIDEQTREAFF
TRBJ1-1	.	.	13	TRBV7-2	TGTGCCAGCAGCTTAGCGCGGGAGCCTGAAGCTTTCTTT	CASSLAREPEAFF
TRBJ2-5	TRBD2	few	13	TRBV3-1/TRBV3-2	TGTGCCAGCAGCCCCGGGAGGCAGGGGACCCAGTACTTC	CASSPGRQGTQYF
TRBJ2-5	.	.	12	TRBV2	TGTGCCAGCAGGGATGATGAAGAGACCCAGTACTTC	CASRDDEETQYF
TRBJ1-2	.	.	13	TRBV18	TGTGCCAGCTCACCACTTGACCAAGGCGGCTACACCTTC	CASSPLDQGGYTF
TRBJ1-1	.	.	14	TRBV7-9	TGTGCCAGCAGGGGGTGGACCTCGGGCACTGAAGCTTTCTTT	CASRGWTSGTEAFF
TRBJ1-1	.	.	14	TRBV27	TGTGCCAGCAGTTTGGTGGGGGGCAACACTGAAGCTTTCTTT	CASSLVGGNTEAFF
TRBJ1-4	.	.	14	TRBV4-1	TGCGCCAGCAGCCCTCAGGCGATCCATGAAAAACTGTTTTTT	CASSPQAIHEKLFF
TRBJ2-1	.	.	15	TRBV9	TGTGCCAGCAGCGTAATCAGCGGGACACACAATGAGCAGTTCTTC	CASSVISGTHNEQFF
TRBJ2-5	TRBD2	.	14	TRBV5-4	TGTGCCAGCAGCGAGGGACTAGCGGGGGAGACCCAGTACTTC	CASSEGLAGETQYF
TRBJ2-2	.	.	15	TRBV18	TGTGCCAGCTCACCACAGGGACCGAACACCGGGGAGCTGTTTTTT	CASSPQGPNTGELFF
TRBJ2-3	.	.	17	TRBV23-1	TGCGCCAGCAGTCAAGACACCGGGATCGGCTGCACAGATACGCAGTATTTT	CASSQDTGIGCTDTQYF
TRBJ2-7	TRBD1	.	15	TRBV5-6	TGTGCCAGCAGCTTGGGATGGACAGGGTCCAACGAGCAGTACTTC	CASSLGWTGSNEQYF
TRBJ1-5	.	.	15	TRBV6-5	TGTGCCAGCAGTCGACAGTCCCGGACCCATCAGCCCCAGCATTTT	CASSRQSRTHQPQHF
TRBJ1-2	.	.	13	TRBV7-3	TGTGCCAGCAGCTTAGGCAGGGGCTATGGCTACACCTTC	CASSLGRGYGYTF
TRBJ2-1	.	.	11	TRBV20-1	TGCAGTGCTAGTAGGGTCAATGAGCAGTTCTTC	CSASRVNEQFF
TRBJ2-2	.	few	14	TRBV7-2	TGTGCCAGCAGCTTAGCGGTGAACACCGGGGAGCTGTTTTTT	CASSLAVNTGELFF
TRBJ1-3	.	.	14	TRBV4-2	TGTGCCAGCAGCCTGACAGGATCTGGAAACACCATATATTTT	CASSLTGSGNTIYF
TRBJ2-3	TRBD2	once	13	TRBV10-3	TGTGCCACTACAGCGGGGGCCACAGATACGCAGTATTTT	CATTAGATDTQYF
TRBJ2-7	.	.	14	TRBV5-1	TGCGCCAGCAGACCGGACCCGCACACCTACGAGCAGTACTTC	CASRPDPHTYEQYF
TRBJ1-1	.	.	14	TRBV5-1	TGCGCCAGCAGTCTACAGGGTGGTCTCTCTGAAGCTTTCTTT	CASSLQGGLSEAFF
TRBJ1-4	TRBD1	.	15	TRBV27	TGTGCCAGCAAAGGGACAGTTGCAACTAATGAAAAACTGTTTTTT	CASKGTVATNEKLFF
TRBJ1-1	.	.	14	TRBV7-9	TGTGCCAGCAGCTTTAGTGACATGAACACTGAAGCTTTCTTT	CASSFSDMNTEAFF